This T cell receptor beta chain stems from a study of cytomegalovirus exposure and HLA in healthy donors. Study outcomes and limitations: Later analysis associated a missense DCLRE1C variant with TCR beta V- and J-gene trimming.

Every donor was a healthy person donating bone marrow. Per germline, CDR1 SGHTA and CDR2 FQGNSA. V lost 1 base to trimming and J lost 4 bases, with 8 bases between them. There are 14 residues in the CDR3. The study ran its PCR with 60 Vbeta and 13 Jbeta primers. Using immunoSEQ multiplex PCR, the repertoire was profiled, and TCRdb retains in-frame clones only, with some absent. The table lists around 160,000 clones, around 80% of them singletons. Concerning this clone: Its antigen is still unknown.

The source material was PBMCs. J is TRBJ1-5 and V is TRBV7-2; D is ambiguous. The source is a middle-aged man in good health and CMV-seropositive. The chain's CDR3 is CASSLGARNQPQHF. CDR3 nucleotide sequence: TGTGCCAGCAGCTTAGGGGCACGGAATCAGCCCCAGCATTTT.